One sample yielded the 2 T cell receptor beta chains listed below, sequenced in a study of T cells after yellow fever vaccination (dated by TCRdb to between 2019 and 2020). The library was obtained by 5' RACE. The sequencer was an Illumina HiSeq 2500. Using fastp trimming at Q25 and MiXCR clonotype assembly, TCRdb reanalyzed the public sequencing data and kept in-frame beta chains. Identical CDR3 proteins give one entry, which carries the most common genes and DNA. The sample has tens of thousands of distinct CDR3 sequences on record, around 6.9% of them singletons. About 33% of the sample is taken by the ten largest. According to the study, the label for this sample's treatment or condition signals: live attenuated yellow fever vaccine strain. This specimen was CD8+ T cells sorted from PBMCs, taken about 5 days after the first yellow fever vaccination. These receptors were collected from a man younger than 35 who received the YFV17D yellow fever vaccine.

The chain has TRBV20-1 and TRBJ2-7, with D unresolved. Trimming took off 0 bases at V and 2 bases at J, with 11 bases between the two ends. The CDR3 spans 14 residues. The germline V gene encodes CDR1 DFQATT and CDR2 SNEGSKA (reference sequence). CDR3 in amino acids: CSARDLGPPYEQYF. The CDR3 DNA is TGCAGTGCTAGAGATTTGGGCCCACCCTACGAGCAGTACTTC.

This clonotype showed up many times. The CDR3 DNA reads as TGTGCCAGCTGCCTCGAGGTTAACTATGGCTACACCTTC. As protein: CASCLEVNYGYTF. The V call is TRBV28, the J call TRBJ1-2; D is undetermined. This CDR3 contains 13 residues. Trimming shortened V by 8 bases and J by 1 base, and 11 bases separated the two germline ends. CDR1 and CDR2 (germline): MDHEN, SYDVKM.